Listed below are T cell receptor beta chains from one sample, sequenced in a study of T cell responses to AZD1222 COVID-19 vaccine. Measured with immunoSEQ multiplex PCR; TCRdb has only the in-frame clones, and not every one. The data contain about 120,000 clones, roughly nine tenths of them singletons. This specimen was peripheral blood, taken on day 0 of AZD1222 vaccination. All receptors derive from an adult in good health. CDR3s include the opening cysteine and the closing phenylalanine or tryptophan. The D gene is left open where the match is weak. Clone size is given for some rows only: seen once, a few or many times, or a class if the clone is expanded.

v_call: TRBV2; d_call: NA; clone_size: NA; j_call: TRBJ1-1; cdr3_aa: CASSQRQAFTEAFF; cdr3_nt: TGTGCCAGCAGTCAACGACAGGCCTTCACTGAAGCTTTCTTT
v_call: TRBV30; d_call: NA; clone_size: NA; j_call: TRBJ1-2; cdr3_aa: CAYSRGVYGYTF; cdr3_nt: TGTGCCTACTCACGGGGGGTCTATGGCTACACCTTC
v_call: TRBV6-2/TRBV6-3; d_call: TRBD1; clone_size: NA; j_call: TRBJ1-1; cdr3_aa: CASSLHRDRGFTEAFF; cdr3_nt: TGTGCCAGCAGTTTACACCGGGACAGGGGTTTTACTGAAGCTTTCTTT
v_call: TRBV2; d_call: NA; clone_size: NA; j_call: TRBJ1-6; cdr3_aa: CASSGLHSSPLHF; cdr3_nt: TGTGCCAGCAGCGGACTGCATAGTTCACCCCTCCACTTT
v_call: TRBV6-5; d_call: NA; clone_size: NA; j_call: TRBJ2-1; cdr3_aa: CASSPRHTWGDEQFF; cdr3_nt: TGTGCCAGCAGTCCCCGCCATACCTGGGGGGATGAGCAGTTCTTC
v_call: TRBV7-3; d_call: NA; clone_size: few; j_call: TRBJ2-3; cdr3_aa: CASSLASKDTQYF; cdr3_nt: TGTGCCAGCAGCTTAGCTAGCAAGGATACGCAGTATTTT
v_call: TRBV5-4; d_call: TRBD1; clone_size: NA; j_call: TRBJ1-1; cdr3_aa: CASSTWDRGNTEAFF; cdr3_nt: TGTGCCAGCAGCACCTGGGACAGGGGGAACACTGAAGCTTTCTTT
v_call: TRBV5-6; d_call: NA; clone_size: NA; j_call: TRBJ1-5; cdr3_aa: CASSLAGRRQPQHF; cdr3_nt: TGTGCCAGCAGCTTGGCCGGACGGCGCCAGCCCCAGCATTTT
v_call: TRBV7-2; d_call: NA; clone_size: once; j_call: TRBJ2-3; cdr3_aa: CASSSTRADTQYF; cdr3_nt: TGTGCCAGCAGCTCCACCCGGGCAGATACGCAGTATTTT
v_call: TRBV13; d_call: NA; clone_size: NA; j_call: TRBJ2-1; cdr3_aa: CASGGGLDNEQFF; cdr3_nt: TGTGCCAGCGGAGGGGGTCTGGACAATGAGCAGTTCTTC
v_call: TRBV12-3/TRBV12-4; d_call: NA; clone_size: NA; j_call: TRBJ1-2; cdr3_aa: CASSFGLYGYTF; cdr3_nt: TGTGCCAGCAGTTTCGGATTATATGGCTACACCTTC
v_call: TRBV7-3; d_call: NA; clone_size: NA; j_call: TRBJ2-7; cdr3_aa: CASSLTGGDEQYF; cdr3_nt: TGTGCCAGCAGCTTAACCGGAGGGGACGAGCAGTACTTC
v_call: TRBV6-5; d_call: NA; clone_size: NA; j_call: TRBJ1-1; cdr3_aa: CASTPLYGEAFF; cdr3_nt: TGTGCCAGCACCCCGCTCTACGGTGAAGCTTTCTTT